The present entry profiles one T cell receptor (beta chain) with its context. The source of the sample is a study of shared T cell receptors in the human thymus. In germline, CDR1 is SGHTA, CDR2 FQGTGA. The ends were cut back, 5 bases at V and 5 bases at J, with 16 bases in the middle. The CDR3 sequence is 15 residues long. Profiled with immunoSEQ multiplex PCR; TCRdb holds only in-frame clones, not every one. The data contain some 660,000 clones, 87% of them singletons. The sample was also reused in another study, on human thymus T cells. That paper notes: Thymus specimens were resections from corrective heart surgery. Biased V and J segment usage appeared in thymus and peripheral blood. Related research found strongly overlapping thymic repertoires in unrelated individuals.

Sequences were obtained from thymocytes. This chain uses TRBV7-3 with TRBJ1-5; TRBD1 might be the D (6 bases). The sequence was collected from a boy in the first two years of life with a congenital heart defect. The CDR3 DNA reads TGTGCCAGCAGCCCTGGGGGGGCCAAAGATCAGCCCCAGCATTTT. Translation gives CASSPGGAKDQPQHF.